The 5 T cell receptor beta chains in this list originate from one sample, sequenced in a study of cytomegalovirus exposure and HLA in healthy donors. The primer mix had 60 Vbeta and 13 Jbeta primers. Measured with immunoSEQ multiplex PCR; TCRdb has only the in-frame clones, and not every one. In the table there are over 150,000 clones, roughly three quarters of which are singletons. The sample comprised PBMCs. These receptor sequences come from a male donor in good health and CMV-seropositive.

Regarding this clone: The limits of the CDR3 on the DNA are not certain, so only TCRdb's listed CDR3 is given. V gene TRBV4-1 combines with J gene TRBJ2-1; the table's D call, TRBD2, has no DNA check behind it. The CDR3 spans 17 amino acids, including both terminal residues. Germline-derived CDR1 and CDR2 are MGHRA and YSYEKL. CDR3 residues: CASSQVGLGTSGSYPFF.

The chain links TRBV5-1 to TRBJ2-7; TRBD1 might be the D (5 bases). The CDR3 has 14 amino acids. Germline V gene lookup returns CDR1 SGHRS and CDR2 YFSETQ. The V and J ends lost 4 bases and 1 base respectively, with 12 bases between them. The CDR3 sequence is CASSPPTASYEQYF. The CDR3 DNA follows: TGCGCCAGCAGCCCTCCGACAGCGTCCTACGAGCAGTACTTC.

V is TRBV13 and J is TRBJ2-1, with 9 bases fitting TRBD2. Germline CDR1 PRHDT, CDR2 FYEKMQ (reference sequence). There are 15 residues in the CDR3. The junction had 8 bases not matched to a gene; V was cut back by 5 bases and J by 6 bases. The CDR3: CASSIRRGGFNEQFF. In DNA, the CDR3 is TGTGCCAGCAGCATTAGGCGGGGGGGCTTCAATGAGCAGTTCTTC.

The chain employs TRBV4-3 and TRBJ1-2, with D perhaps TRBD1 (5 bases). Germline CDR1 is LGHNA and CDR2 is YSLEER. Trimming left V 4 bases short and J 9 bases short, with 9 bases between. The CDR3 sequence is 11 residues long. The CDR3 loop is CASSLQGRYTF. In DNA form, the CDR3 reads TGCGCCAGCAGCCTCCAGGGTCGCTACACCTTC.

The sample holds one count of this clone. The genes are TRBV6-5 and TRBJ2-7; 11 bases fit TRBD2. Unmatched junction bases numbered 5, after V lost 5 bases and J lost 2 bases. The germline V gene has CDR1 MNHEY and CDR2 SVGAGI. CDR3 length: 15 amino acids. The CDR3 DNA is TGTGCCAGCAGTACCCTAGCGGGGGGCACCTACGAGCAGTACTTC. Translating gives CASSTLAGGTYEQYF.